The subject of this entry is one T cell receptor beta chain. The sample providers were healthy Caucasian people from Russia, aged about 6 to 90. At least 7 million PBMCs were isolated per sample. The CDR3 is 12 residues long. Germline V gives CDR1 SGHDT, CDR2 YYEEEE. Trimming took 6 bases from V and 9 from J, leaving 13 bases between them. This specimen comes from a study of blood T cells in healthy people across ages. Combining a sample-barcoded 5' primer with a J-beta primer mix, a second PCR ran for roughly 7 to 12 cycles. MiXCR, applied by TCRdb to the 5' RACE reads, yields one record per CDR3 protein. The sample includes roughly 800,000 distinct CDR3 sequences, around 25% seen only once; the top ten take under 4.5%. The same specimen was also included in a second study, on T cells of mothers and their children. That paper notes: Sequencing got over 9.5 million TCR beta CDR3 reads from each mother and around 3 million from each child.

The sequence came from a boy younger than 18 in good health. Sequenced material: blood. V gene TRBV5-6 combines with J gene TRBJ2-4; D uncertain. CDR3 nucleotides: TGTGCCAGCAACGGCAATACAGCCATTCAGTACTTC. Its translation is CASNGNTAIQYF.